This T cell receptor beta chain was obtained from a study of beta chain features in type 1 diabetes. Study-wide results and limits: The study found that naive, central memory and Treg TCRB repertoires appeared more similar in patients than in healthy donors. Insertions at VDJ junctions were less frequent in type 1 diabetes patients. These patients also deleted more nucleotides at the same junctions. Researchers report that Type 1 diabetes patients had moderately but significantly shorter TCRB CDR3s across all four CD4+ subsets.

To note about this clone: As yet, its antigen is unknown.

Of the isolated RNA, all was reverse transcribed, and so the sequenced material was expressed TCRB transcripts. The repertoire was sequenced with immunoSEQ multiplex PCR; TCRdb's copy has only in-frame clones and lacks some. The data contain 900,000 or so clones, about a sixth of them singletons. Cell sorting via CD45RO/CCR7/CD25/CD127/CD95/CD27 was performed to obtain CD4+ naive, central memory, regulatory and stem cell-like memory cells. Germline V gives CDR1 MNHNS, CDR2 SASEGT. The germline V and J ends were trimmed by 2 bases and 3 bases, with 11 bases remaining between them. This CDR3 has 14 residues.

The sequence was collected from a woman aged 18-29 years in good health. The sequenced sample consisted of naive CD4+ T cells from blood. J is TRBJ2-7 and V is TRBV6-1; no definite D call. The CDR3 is CASSETPTGYEQYF. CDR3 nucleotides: TGTGCCAGCAGTGAAACTCCGACGGGCTACGAGCAGTACTTC.